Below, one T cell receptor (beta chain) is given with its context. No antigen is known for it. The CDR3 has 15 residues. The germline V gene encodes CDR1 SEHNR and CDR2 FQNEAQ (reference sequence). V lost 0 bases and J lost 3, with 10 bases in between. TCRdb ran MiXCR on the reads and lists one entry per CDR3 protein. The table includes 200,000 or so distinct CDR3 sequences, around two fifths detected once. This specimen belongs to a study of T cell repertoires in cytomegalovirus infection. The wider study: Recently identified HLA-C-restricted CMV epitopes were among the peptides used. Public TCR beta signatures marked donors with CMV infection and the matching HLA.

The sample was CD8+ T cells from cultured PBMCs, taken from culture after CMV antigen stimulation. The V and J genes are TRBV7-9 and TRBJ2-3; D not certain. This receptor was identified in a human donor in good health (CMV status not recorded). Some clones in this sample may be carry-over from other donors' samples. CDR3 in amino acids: CASSLALELTDTQYF. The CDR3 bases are TGTGCCAGCAGCTTAGCGTTGGAGTTGACAGATACGCAGTATTTT.